This T cell receptor (beta chain) was retrieved from a study of blood T cells in healthy people across ages. The second PCR ran about 6 to 12 cycles with a sample-barcoded 5' primer and J-beta primers. TCRdb re-called the 5' RACE reads with MiXCR, one entry per CDR3 protein. The sample has roughly 800,000 distinct CDR3 sequences, roughly 25% seen once. The ends were cut back, 7 bases at V and 3 bases at J, with 12 bases in the middle. Germline-derived CDR1 and CDR2 are MDHEN and SYDVKM. The length of the CDR3 is 14 residues. The same data also went into a second study, on T cells of mothers and their children. That paper states: Thymic selection, a shaping force on TCR recombination output, acts similarly in related and unrelated pairs.

V and J are TRBV28 and TRBJ2-2; D assignment may be TRBD1 or TRBD2 (5 bases each). The sequenced material came from blood. This sequence was found in a boy between 5 and 17 years old in good health. The CDR3 loop reads CASTTGTYTGELFF. CDR3 in DNA: TGTGCCAGCACCACGGGGACGTACACCGGGGAGCTGTTTTTT. The full variable domain, its missing parts supplied by reference TRBV28 and TRBJ2-2, is DVKVTQSSRYLVKRTGEKVFLECVQDMDHENMFWYRQDPGLGLRLIYFSYDVKMKEKGDIPEGYSVSREKKERFSLILESASTNQTSMYLCASTTGTYTGELFFGEGSRLTVL.